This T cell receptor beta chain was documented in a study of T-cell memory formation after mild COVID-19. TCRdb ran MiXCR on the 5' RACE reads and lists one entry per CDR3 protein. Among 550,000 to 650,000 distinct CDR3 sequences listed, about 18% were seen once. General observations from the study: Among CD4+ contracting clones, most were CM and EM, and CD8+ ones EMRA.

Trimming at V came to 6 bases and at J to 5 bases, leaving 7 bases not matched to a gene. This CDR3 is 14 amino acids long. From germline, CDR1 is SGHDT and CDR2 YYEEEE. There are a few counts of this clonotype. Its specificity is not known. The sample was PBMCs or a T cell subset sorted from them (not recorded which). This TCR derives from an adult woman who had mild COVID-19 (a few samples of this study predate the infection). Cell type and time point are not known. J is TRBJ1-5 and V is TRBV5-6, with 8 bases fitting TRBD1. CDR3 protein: CASTPTGEYQPQHF. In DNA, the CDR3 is TGTGCCAGCACACCGACAGGGGAATATCAGCCCCAGCATTTT.